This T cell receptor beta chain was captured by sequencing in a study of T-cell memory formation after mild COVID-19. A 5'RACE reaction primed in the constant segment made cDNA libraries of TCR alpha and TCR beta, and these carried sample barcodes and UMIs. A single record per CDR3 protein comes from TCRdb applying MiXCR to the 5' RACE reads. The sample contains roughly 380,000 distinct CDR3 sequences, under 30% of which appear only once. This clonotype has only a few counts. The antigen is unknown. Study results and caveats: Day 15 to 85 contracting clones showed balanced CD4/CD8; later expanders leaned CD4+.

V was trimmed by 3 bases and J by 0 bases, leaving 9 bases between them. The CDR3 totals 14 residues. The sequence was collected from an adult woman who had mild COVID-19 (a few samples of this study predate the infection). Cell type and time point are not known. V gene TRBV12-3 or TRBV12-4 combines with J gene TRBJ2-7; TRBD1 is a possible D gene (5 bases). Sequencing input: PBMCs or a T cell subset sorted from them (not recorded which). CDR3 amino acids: CASSLETDSYEQYF. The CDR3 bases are TGTGCCAGCAGTTTGGAGACAGACTCCTACGAGCAGTACTTC.